What follows is one T cell receptor beta chain and its context. Its antigen is unknown. Base-call qualities are not available, and no considerably larger clone is one nucleotide away. The data derive from a study of blood T cell repertoires in COVID-19 (dated by TCRdb to 2020 to 2021). Regarding the complete study: Collaborator samples came from the United States, Italy and Spain and covered acute and convalescent phases of COVID-19. Deeply sampled blood TCRbeta repertoires from subjects exposed to, actively infected with, or recovered from COVID-19 were included in the dataset. Where available, HLA class I and class II types were obtained from metadata supplied by the sample provider rather than from assay-based typing. The samples were drawn from two sources: the first 160 participants of the ongoing ImmuneRACE study, and 1,000 to 1,500 subjects contributed by 6 global collaborators. The repertoires were made available in a free public database intended to serve as a resource for research on the immune response to SARS-CoV-2. Nearly every sample came with metadata listing a de-identified subject ID, COVID-19 status, age in years and sex. The prospective study material was composed of cDNA or gDNA derived from T cells, B-cell-depleted T cells, or PBMCs.

The collaborating institutions used their own protocols to collect whole blood in K2EDTA tubes. For TCRbeta analysis, collaborators shipped samples in one of three forms: frozen whole blood, isolated PBMCs, or DNA extracted from either of those sample types. The paper as a whole reports these results and caveats: How much clinical and demographic metadata was included differed by source and by participant, and the metadata was provided uncurated.

TCRbeta CDR3 regions were amplified from genomic DNA by means of the immunoSEQ Assay, a bias-controlled multiplex PCR. The authors' pipeline ran thus. The number of nucleated cells in each sample was estimated from the amplification of reference gene primers within the assay. To quantify the absolute abundance of each unique TCRbeta CDR3 rearrangement, sequence reads were collapsed and filtered. Productive Simpson clonality was computed per sample as the square root of Simpson's diversity index over productive rearrangements. In its TCRdb copy, this immuneACCESS table keeps in-frame sequences only and misses some clones. Where compared with another copy, unresolved V genes explain less than half of these, and the others have no known cause. V and J calls and clone size follow that table, whereas D and trimming were derived from the DNA. Within this sample are approximately 200,000 clones, with around 80% of them counted one time only. The ten biggest clones cover 5.1% of the sample.

The TCR comes from a human donor in a cohort sampled during active COVID-19. Sequencing was performed on peripheral blood.

The DNA sequence reads TGTGCCAGCAGCCCTCTTTCGACAGTAGCGGCCTACGAGCAGTACTTC. This translates into CASSPLSTVAAYEQYF. The chain is made from TRBV7-2 and TRBJ2-7; a weak D assignment points to TRBD2 (6 bases agree). Counted from cysteine to phenylalanine, this CDR3 has 16 amino acids. The only DNA kept is the CDR3, 48 bases in frame from the first base. The germline V gene specifies SGHTA as CDR1 and FQGNSA as CDR2. V and J are truncated by 5 bases and 2 bases respectively, leaving an intervening sequence of 19 bases.